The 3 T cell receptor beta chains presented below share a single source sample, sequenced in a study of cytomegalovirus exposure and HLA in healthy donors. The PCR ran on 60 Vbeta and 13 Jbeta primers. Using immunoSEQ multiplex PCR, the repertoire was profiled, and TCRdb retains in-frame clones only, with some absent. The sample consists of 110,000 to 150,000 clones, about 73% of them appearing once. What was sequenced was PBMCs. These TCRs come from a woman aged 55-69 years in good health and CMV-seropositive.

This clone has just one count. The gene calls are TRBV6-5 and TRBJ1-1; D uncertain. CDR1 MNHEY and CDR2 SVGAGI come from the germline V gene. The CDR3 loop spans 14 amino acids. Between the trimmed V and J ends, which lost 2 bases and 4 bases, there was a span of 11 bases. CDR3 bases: TGTGCCAGCAGTTACGGAGTGGTAAGCACTGAAGCTTTCTTT. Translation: CASSYGVVSTEAFF.

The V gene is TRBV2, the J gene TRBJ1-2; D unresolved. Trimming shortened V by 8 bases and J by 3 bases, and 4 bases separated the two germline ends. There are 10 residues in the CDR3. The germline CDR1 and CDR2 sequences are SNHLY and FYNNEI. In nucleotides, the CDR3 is TGTGCCAGCCGGGACTATGGCTACACCTTC. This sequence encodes CASRDYGYTF.

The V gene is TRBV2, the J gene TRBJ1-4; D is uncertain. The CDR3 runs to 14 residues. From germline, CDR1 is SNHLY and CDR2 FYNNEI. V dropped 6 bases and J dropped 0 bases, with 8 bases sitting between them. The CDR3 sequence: CASRYTATNEKLFF. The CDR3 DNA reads TGTGCCAGCAGATACACCGCAACTAATGAAAAACTGTTTTTT.